The 13 T cell receptor beta chains given below trace back to one sample, sequenced in a study of blood T cell repertoires in COVID-19. Profiled with immunoSEQ multiplex PCR; TCRdb holds only in-frame clones, not every one. The top ten hold about 3.5% of the sample, which has over 250,000 clones, about 70% seen once. The material sequenced was peripheral blood. The receptors stem from an elderly woman with acute or convalescent COVID-19.

The chain has TRBV28 and TRBJ2-7; possibly TRBD1 for D (6 bases). Germline CDR1 is MDHEN and CDR2 is SYDVKM. This CDR3 region has 13 residues. V shed 1 base and J shed 4 bases, with 8 bases lying between them. DNA of the CDR3: TGTGCCAGCAGTTTATCCAGGGGTTACGAGCAGTACTTC. Its translation: CASSLSRGYEQYF. The full variable domain, with the rest looked up from reference TRBV28 and TRBJ2-7, is DVKVTQSSRYLVKRTGEKVFLECVQDMDHENMFWYRQDPGLGLRLIYFSYDVKMKEKGDIPEGYSVSREKKERFSLILESASTNQTSMYLCASSLSRGYEQYFGPGTRLTVT.

The chain carries TRBV5-1 and TRBJ1-6; 7 bases agree with TRBD1. The CDR3 contains 16 residues. CDR1 and CDR2 from the germline V gene are SGHRS and YFSETQ. J gave up 8 bases and V 3 bases, and 11 bases lay outside the gene matches. CDR3 DNA: TGCGCCAGCAGCTCCAGGACAGGAAGCGGTGATTCACCCCTCCACTTT. Protein: CASSSRTGSGDSPLHF.

The chain joins TRBV3-1 (or the pseudogene TRBV3-2) to TRBJ1-5; D might be TRBD1 (6 bases). V lost 3 bases to trimming and J lost 4 bases, with 19 bases between them. Germline CDR1 LGHDT, CDR2 YNNKEL (reference sequence). This CDR3 has 17 residues. The DNA of the CDR3 is TGTGCCAGCAGCCAGGTAGTAGGGGGTGAGAGGAATCAGCCCCAGCATTTT. It codes for CASSQVVGGERNQPQHF.

The V gene is TRBV4-3, the J gene TRBJ1-3; 12 nucleotides line up with TRBD1. The CDR3 runs 18 residues. V lost 0 bases, J lost 4 bases, and 7 bases stayed unmatched. CDR1 is LGHNA and CDR2 is YSLEER in the germline V gene. The CDR3 here is CASSQDLMGQGAGNTIYF. The CDR3 DNA sequence: TGCGCCAGCAGCCAAGATCTTATGGGACAGGGGGCAGGAAACACCATATATTTT.

This rearrangement joins TRBV2 to TRBJ2-7; perhaps TRBD2 as D (6 bases). Germline loops: CDR1 SNHLY, CDR2 FYNNEI. Trimming stripped 4 bases from V and 6 bases from J, with 13 bases between. CDR3 size: 13 residues. This CDR3 reads CASSVVAGGEQYF. In nucleotides, the CDR3 is TGTGCCAGCAGTGTTGTGGCCGGGGGCGAGCAGTACTTC.

This chain links TRBV5-1 with TRBJ2-7; D possibly corresponds to TRBD2 (6 bases). Germline values: CDR1 SGHRS, CDR2 YFSETQ. The V end was cut by 6 bases, the J end by 4 bases, with 8 bases between. The CDR3 has 11 residues. The CDR3 sequence: CASKRGYEQYF. Here the CDR3 DNA reads TGCGCCAGCAAACGGGGGTACGAGCAGTACTTC.

The rearrangement joins TRBV7-2 to TRBJ1-1, with D possibly TRBD1 on 6 matching bases. Trimming stripped 4 bases from V and 0 bases from J, with 15 bases between. CDR3 length equals 16 residues. Germline CDR1 SGHTA, CDR2 FQGNSA. The CDR3 reads CASSYFRGALNTEAFF. The DNA for the CDR3 is TGTGCCAGCAGCTATTTCCGGGGGGCCCTGAACACTGAAGCTTTCTTT.

The chain couples TRBV25-1 to TRBJ2-1; 7 bases align to TRBD2. The CDR3 covers 16 residues. Germline V CDR1 and CDR2: MGHDK, SYGVNS. J gave up 4 bases and V 8 bases, and 14 bases lay outside the gene matches. Here the CDR3 DNA reads TGTGCCAGCCAACCGGGGAGCGGGATACGGTACAATGAGCAGTTCTTC. It translates to CASQPGSGIRYNEQFF.

This clone was detected only once. The genes are TRBV2 and TRBJ2-1; the match to TRBD2 covers 7 bases. The CDR3 extends over 14 amino acids. The germline CDR1 and CDR2 sequences are SNHLY and FYNNEI. V lost 4 bases and J lost 4; bases outside the gene matches: 4. The CDR3, as DNA: TGTGCCAGCAGTGTTGGGGGGGGATACAATGAGCAGTTCTTC. It encodes CASSVGGGYNEQFF.

The rearrangement links TRBV9 to TRBJ1-4; D is undetermined. This CDR3 has 19 residues. Germline CDR1 SGDLS, CDR2 YYNGEE. V lost 0 bases and J 0 bases, leaving 18 bases between the germline ends. The CDR3 here is CASSVGNSGAFATNEKLFF. As DNA, the CDR3 is TGTGCCAGCAGCGTAGGGAATAGTGGAGCCTTTGCAACTAATGAAAAACTGTTTTTT.

V is TRBV6-5 and J is TRBJ2-1; 7 nucleotides align to TRBD1. V shed 6 bases, J shed 6 bases, and the junction held 5 bases outside the gene matches. Germline-derived CDR1 and CDR2 are MNHEY and SVGAGI. The CDR3 has 13 amino acids. This CDR3 is CASSHGTVNEQFF. The CDR3 coding sequence is TGTGCCAGCAGCCATGGGACAGTCAATGAGCAGTTCTTC.

The gene calls are TRBV4-3 and TRBJ2-3, with D possibly TRBD1 on 5 matching bases. The CDR3 has 16 amino acids. From germline, CDR1 is LGHNA and CDR2 YSLEER. Trimming took off 0 bases at V and 2 bases at J, with 12 bases between the two ends. This CDR3 is CASSQDSQGYTDTQYF. DNA for the CDR3: TGCGCCAGCAGCCAAGATTCGCAGGGCTACACAGATACGCAGTATTTT.

This chain links TRBV5-1 with TRBJ2-5, with 11 nucleotides matching TRBD2. This CDR3 is built from 16 residues. The V gene end was trimmed by 0 bases and the J gene end by 4 bases; junction bases not matched to a gene: 5. Germline V gene data show CDR1 as SGHRS and CDR2 as YFSETQ. The CDR3 region has the DNA TGCGCCAGCAGCTTGGCACTAGCGGGAGCTTCAGAGACCCAGTACTTC. The encoded protein is CASSLALAGASETQYF. Full variable domain (rest looked up from reference TRBV5-1 and TRBJ2-5): KAGVTQTPRYLIKTRGQQVTLSCSPISGHRSVSWYQQTPGQGLQFLFEYFSETQRNKGNFPGRFSGRQFSNSRSEMNVSTLELGDSALYLCASSLALAGASETQYFGPGTRLLVL.